A selection of T cell receptor beta chains follows, all from one sample in a study of T cells in Graves' hyperthyroidism and ophthalmopathy. TCRdb used MiXCR to reprocess the multiplex PCR reads, holding one entry per CDR3 protein. Among nearly 600,000 distinct CDR3 sequences listed, approximately 15% were seen once. The sequenced sample consisted of blood. The receptors were gathered from a woman aged 25 to 45 with Graves' hyperthyroidism that later progressed to Graves' ophthalmopathy. Both conserved end residues are part of each CDR3. Each record gives: clone size, V gene, J gene, D gene, CDR3 protein, CDR3 DNA. D genes are given only for firm matches. Expanded clones get a size class; other rows say once, few or many, or leave the size out.

clone size: few
V gene: TRBV28
J gene: TRBJ2-2
D gene: NA
CDR3 protein: CASTSGGVDTGELFF
CDR3 DNA: TGTGCCAGCACCAGCGGCGGAGTTGACACCGGGGAGCTGTTTTTT

clone size: few
V gene: TRBV19
J gene: TRBJ1-1
D gene: NA
CDR3 protein: CASSTSQGGRGTEAFF
CDR3 DNA: TGTGCCAGTAGTACCTCACAGGGAGGGAGAGGCACTGAAGCTTTCTTT

clone size: many
V gene: TRBV18
J gene: TRBJ2-2
D gene: NA
CDR3 protein: CASSPPQGRNTGELFF
CDR3 DNA: TGTGCCAGCTCACCCCCACAGGGCCGTAACACCGGGGAGCTGTTTTTT

clone size: NA
V gene: TRBV4-1
J gene: TRBJ1-3
D gene: NA
CDR3 protein: CASSQAGSGNTIYF
CDR3 DNA: TGCGCCAGCAGCCAAGCAGGGTCTGGAAACACCATATATTTT

clone size: many
V gene: TRBV20-1
J gene: TRBJ1-1
D gene: NA
CDR3 protein: CSAGGGGRAFF
CDR3 DNA: TGCAGTGCCGGAGGTGGGGGGAGAGCTTTCTTT

clone size: many
V gene: TRBV30
J gene: TRBJ2-1
D gene: NA
CDR3 protein: CAWRWGEFVYNEQFF
CDR3 DNA: TGTGCCTGGAGGTGGGGGGAGTTTGTTTACAATGAGCAGTTCTTC

clone size: many
V gene: TRBV10-3
J gene: TRBJ2-2
D gene: NA
CDR3 protein: CATRGLSNTGELFF
CDR3 DNA: TGTGCCACCAGGGGACTTTCAAACACCGGGGAGCTGTTTTTT

clone size: few
V gene: TRBV6-1
J gene: TRBJ2-2
D gene: NA
CDR3 protein: CASSQPRGLINTGELFF
CDR3 DNA: TGTGCCAGCAGTCAACCAAGGGGTCTAATTAACACCGGGGAGCTGTTTTTT

clone size: many
V gene: TRBV10-3
J gene: TRBJ1-4
D gene: NA
CDR3 protein: CAIGSSEATNEKLFF
CDR3 DNA: TGTGCCATCGGAAGTTCCGAAGCAACTAATGAAAAACTGTTTTTT

clone size: few
V gene: TRBV30
J gene: TRBJ1-1
D gene: NA
CDR3 protein: CARLPTGNTEAFF
CDR3 DNA: TGTGCCCGCCTTCCAACAGGGAACACTGAAGCTTTCTTT

clone size: many
V gene: TRBV2
J gene: TRBJ2-3
D gene: NA
CDR3 protein: CASSEALGAGDTQYF
CDR3 DNA: TGTGCCAGCAGTGAAGCGCTAGGGGCTGGAGATACGCAGTATTTT

clone size: NA
V gene: TRBV9
J gene: TRBJ2-2
D gene: TRBD2
CDR3 protein: CANSVGLAGGQGTGELFF
CDR3 DNA: TGTGCCAACAGCGTAGGTTTAGCGGGAGGCCAGGGCACCGGGGAGCTGTTTTTT

clone size: many
V gene: TRBV12-3/TRBV12-4
J gene: TRBJ1-4
D gene: TRBD1
CDR3 protein: CASSPTGQGLEKLFF
CDR3 DNA: TGTGCCAGCAGTCCCACGGGACAGGGGTTGGAAAAACTGTTTTTT

clone size: few
V gene: TRBV7-3
J gene: TRBJ1-1
D gene: NA
CDR3 protein: CASNLFSGQTTEAFF
CDR3 DNA: TGTGCCAGCAACTTATTCTCTGGACAGACCACTGAAGCTTTCTTT

clone size: NA
V gene: TRBV6-1
J gene: TRBJ2-5
D gene: NA
CDR3 protein: CASRVSAPGETQYF
CDR3 DNA: TGTGCCAGCAGAGTTAGCGCCCCGGGGGAGACCCAGTACTTC

clone size: many
V gene: TRBV19
J gene: TRBJ2-1
D gene: NA
CDR3 protein: CASSTSTSEQFF
CDR3 DNA: TGTGCCAGTAGTACTAGCACAAGTGAGCAGTTCTTC

clone size: many
V gene: TRBV29-1
J gene: TRBJ1-1
D gene: NA
CDR3 protein: CSVARTENTEAFF
CDR3 DNA: TGCAGCGTTGCACGAACAGAGAACACTGAAGCTTTCTTT

clone size: many
V gene: TRBV6-2/TRBV6-3
J gene: TRBJ2-5
D gene: TRBD1
CDR3 protein: CASSYSTIAGLLQGQETQYF
CDR3 DNA: TGTGCCAGCAGTTACTCGACGATCGCCGGCCTTTTACAGGGGCAAGAGACCCAGTACTTC

clone size: NA
V gene: TRBV28
J gene: TRBJ1-1
D gene: NA
CDR3 protein: CASSPGAREAFF
CDR3 DNA: TGTGCCAGCAGTCCGGGGGCCCGTGAAGCTTTCTTT